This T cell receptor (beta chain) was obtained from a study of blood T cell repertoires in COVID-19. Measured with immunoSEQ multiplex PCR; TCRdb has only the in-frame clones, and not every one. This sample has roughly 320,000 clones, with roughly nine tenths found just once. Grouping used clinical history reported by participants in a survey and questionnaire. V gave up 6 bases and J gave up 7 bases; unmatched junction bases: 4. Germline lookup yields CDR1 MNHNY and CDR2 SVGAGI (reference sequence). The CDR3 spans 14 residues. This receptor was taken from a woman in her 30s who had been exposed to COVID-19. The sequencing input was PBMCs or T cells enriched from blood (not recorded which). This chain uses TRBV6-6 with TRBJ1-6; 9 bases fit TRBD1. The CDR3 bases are TGTGCCAGCAGACCGGGACAGGGAAATTCACCCCTCCACTTT. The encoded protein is CASRPGQGNSPLHF.